This is a list of T cell receptor beta chains from one sample in a study of blood T cell dynamics during melanoma immunotherapy. Using immunoSEQ multiplex PCR, the repertoire was profiled, and TCRdb retains in-frame clones only, with some absent. This table holds roughly 8,100 clones, 75% to 90% found once. The sequencing here drew on blood, taken from a patient treated with checkpoint blockade. Receptor source: a human donor with melanoma. Both conserved end residues are part of each CDR3. The D gene is left open where the match is weak. Size is stated for part of the rows, as once, few or many counts, or as a class when the clone is expanded.

clone_size j_call d_call v_call cdr3_aa cdr3_nt
once TRBJ1-3 NA TRBV4-2 CASSQVTAGPGNTIYF TGTGCCAGCAGCCAGGTTACAGCGGGTCCTGGAAACACCATATATTTT
NA TRBJ1-1 NA TRBV7-3 CASSFGGNTEAFF TGTGCCAGCAGCTTTGGGGGGAACACTGAAGCTTTCTTT
NA TRBJ2-7 TRBD1 TRBV2 CASGRGQGGEQYF TGTGCCAGCGGGCGGGGACAGGGCGGCGAGCAGTACTTC
NA TRBJ2-1 NA TRBV18 CASSLTHSSNEQFF TGTGCCAGCTCACTAACCCACAGCTCCAATGAGCAGTTCTTC
NA TRBJ1-1 TRBD1 TRBV7-9 CASSPQGETEAFF TGTGCCAGCAGCCCCCAGGGGGAGACTGAAGCTTTCTTT
NA TRBJ2-7 TRBD2 TRBV7-8 CASSLGLQREGYEQYF TGTGCCAGCAGCTTAGGACTCCAGCGGGAGGGCTACGAGCAGTACTTC
NA TRBJ2-7 NA TRBV11-2 CASSLAPDIYEQYF TGTGCCAGCAGCTTAGCCCCGGACATCTACGAGCAGTACTTC
NA TRBJ1-1 TRBD1 TRBV13 CASSLGLGQGLTEAFF TGTGCCAGCAGCTTAGGCCTCGGACAGGGTCTCACTGAAGCTTTCTTT
once TRBJ2-7 NA TRBV5-1 CASSLGLAAQGEQYF TGCGCCAGCAGCTTAGGGTTAGCGGCCCAGGGTGAGCAGTACTTC
NA TRBJ1-6 TRBD1 TRBV15 CATSRRTGEWRSPLHF TGTGCCACCAGCAGGCGGACAGGGGAATGGAGATCACCCCTCCACTTT
NA TRBJ2-1 TRBD2 TRBV28 CASSSGLAGSYNEQFF TGTGCCAGCAGTTCAGGACTAGCGGGCTCCTACAATGAGCAGTTCTTC
NA TRBJ1-2 NA TRBV7-2 CASSLAQVTGYGYTF TGTGCCAGCAGCTTAGCGCAGGTTACTGGGTATGGCTACACCTTC
NA TRBJ1-1 NA TRBV5-4 CASSLDGDTEAFF TGTGCCAGCAGCTTGGACGGTGACACTGAAGCTTTCTTT
NA TRBJ2-7 NA TRBV5-1 CASSPGGSRNYEQYF TGCGCCAGCAGCCCGGGCGGCAGCCGGAACTACGAGCAGTACTTC